This entry lists 5 T cell receptor beta chains sequenced from one sample in a study of naive and memory T cell subsets. An equimolar mix of two oligonucleotides served as the beta constant-region primer for TRBC1 and TRBC2. Ligated cDNA was amplified by four rounds of PCR with nested alpha and beta constant-region primers and SP2. Each CDR3 protein gets one entry after TCRdb re-called the UMI-ligation and nested PCR reads with MiXCR. The sample lists approximately 140,000 distinct CDR3 sequences; roughly 23% were seen once. Antigens for these TCRs are unknown. Overall study findings and caveats: Possibly reflecting memory cells re-expressing CD45RA, a few larger clonotypes occurred in naive repertoires, especially CD8.

The sequencing sample was made of naive CD4+ T cells from blood. All receptors derive from a human donor in good health.

This clonotype was detected many times. The chain is built from TRBV5-8 and TRBJ2-6; D not certain. The length of the CDR3 is 17 residues. Looked up from germline, CDR1 is SGHTS and CDR2 is YDEGEE. Trimming stripped 4 bases from V and 0 bases from J, with 14 bases between. CDR3 DNA sequence: TGTGCCAGCAGCCCGACCTTGACCTACTCTGGGGCCAACGTCCTGACTTTC. This translates into CASSPTLTYSGANVLTF.

In its sample, this clonotype was seen a few times. The chain uses TRBV4-1 and TRBJ2-1, with TRBD2 matching 8 bases. The CDR3 sequence is 16 residues long. Germline CDR1 MGHRA, CDR2 YSYEKL. With V trimmed by 3 bases and J by 0 bases, 4 bases remained unmatched. CDR3 in DNA: TGCGCCAGCAGCCAGGGCGGGGGGAGCTCCTACAATGAGCAGTTCTTC. Its translation: CASSQGGGSSYNEQFF.

This clonotype was observed a few times. This chain connects TRBV28 to TRBJ1-2; a weak D match, TRBD1 (6 bases). The CDR3 is 14 residues long. CDR1 and CDR2 (germline): MDHEN, SYDVKM. V gave up 5 bases and J gave up 7 bases, with 17 bases separating them. The CDR3: CASSPTGFRGGYTF. CDR3 in DNA: TGTGCCAGCAGTCCAACAGGGTTTCGAGGTGGCTACACCTTC.

This clonotype was seen more than once but under ten times. The chain employs TRBV28 and TRBJ1-4; D gene ambiguous. With 5 bases removed from V and 0 bases from J, the gap between germline ends came to 7 bases. Germline lookup yields CDR1 MDHEN and CDR2 SYDVKM. The CDR3 runs to 14 residues. The CDR3 sequence is CASSQRATNEKLFF. CDR3 DNA: TGTGCCAGCAGTCAACGTGCAACTAATGAAAAACTGTTTTTT.

The V and J genes are TRBV20-1 and TRBJ1-1, with D unclear. This CDR3 contains 14 residues. Germline V lookup: CDR1 DFQATT, CDR2 SNEGSKA (reference sequence). V lost 2 bases and J 7 bases, leaving 17 bases between the germline ends. CDR3 region: CSARPPDREVEAFF. The CDR3 coding sequence is TGCAGTGCTAGACCCCCCGACCGGGAGGTTGAAGCTTTCTTT.